These 19 T cell receptor beta chains share one sample of origin, sequenced in a study of blood T cell repertoires in COVID-19. Generated by immunoSEQ multiplex PCR, the TCRdb table keeps only in-frame clones and is missing some. The repertoire holds 150,000 to 180,000 clones, 70% to 85% seen once, with around 0.63% in the top ten. The sample consisted of peripheral blood. The receptors here all came from a man aged 60 to 69 with COVID-19, enrolled during active disease.

The chain combines TRBV18 with TRBJ1-2; 7 positions match TRBD1. CDR3 length: 15 amino acids. Per germline, CDR1 KGHSH and CDR2 LQKENI. Trimming removed 1 base from V and 2 bases from J; junction bases left unmatched: 4. CDR3 in DNA: TGTGCCAGCTCACCACTGGCAGGGGGAAACTATGGCTACACCTTC. It yields the protein CASSPLAGGNYGYTF.

This chain uses TRBV11-2 with TRBJ1-3; 7 bases align to TRBD1. J gave up 4 bases and V 4 bases, and 1 base lay outside the gene matches. Per germline, CDR1 SGHAT and CDR2 FQNNGV. CDR3 length: 13 residues. The CDR3 is CASSSGGGNTIYF. The CDR3 region has the DNA TGTGCCAGCAGCTCAGGGGGGGGAAACACCATATATTTT. The whole variable domain, filled in from reference TRBV11-2 and TRBJ1-3, reads EAGVAQSPRYKIIEKRQSVAFWCNPISGHATLYWYQQILGQGPKLLIQFQNNGVVDDSQLPKDRFSAERLKGVDSTLKIQPAKLEDSAVYLCASSSGGGNTIYFGEGSWLTVV.

V usage is TRBV7-6 and J usage is TRBJ2-3; TRBD1 aligns across 10 bases. V lost 1 base and J lost 5; bases outside the gene matches: 3. The CDR3 covers 15 residues. From germline, CDR1 is SGHVS and CDR2 FNYEAQ. CDR3 bases: TGTGCCAGCAGCTTAGGACAGGGGGCAATAGATACGCAGTATTTT. Encoded protein: CASSLGQGAIDTQYF.

The chain uses TRBV6-5 and TRBJ2-5; TRBD2 might be the D (6 bases). The V and J ends lost 0 bases and 3 bases respectively, with 8 bases between them. CDR3 length: 14 amino acids. Germline V gives CDR1 MNHEY, CDR2 SVGAGI. CDR3 nucleotides: TGTGCCAGCAGTTACTCGGGCGGGAAAGAGACCCAGTACTTC. As protein: CASSYSGGKETQYF.

The chain has TRBV5-1 and TRBJ1-1; 9 positions match TRBD1. The V segment lost 0 bases and the J segment 0 bases; nucleotides outside the gene matches: 0. The CDR3 is 15 amino acids. From germline, CDR1 is SGHRS and CDR2 YFSETQ. The CDR3 nucleotides are TGCGCCAGCAGCTTGGGGACAGGGGTGAACACTGAAGCTTTCTTT. The encoded protein is CASSLGTGVNTEAFF.

V usage is TRBV29-1 and J usage is TRBJ2-3; TRBD1 is a possible D gene (5 bases). The CDR3 runs 13 residues. In germline, CDR1 is SQVTM, CDR2 ANQGSEA. Trimming shortened V by 4 bases and J by 1 base, and 9 bases separated the two germline ends. The DNA of the CDR3 is TGCAGCGTTGCGCCAGGGCGCACAGATACGCAGTATTTT. Translated: CSVAPGRTDTQYF.

This clone was observed once. The V and J genes are TRBV4-3 and TRBJ1-1; maybe TRBD1 (6 bases). This CDR3 has 15 amino acids. Per the germline V gene, CDR1 is LGHNA and CDR2 is YSLEER. V gave up 5 bases and J gave up 3 bases, with 16 bases separating them. This CDR3 reads CASSYRQAMDTEAFF. As DNA, the CDR3 is TGCGCCAGCAGCTACCGACAGGCAATGGACACTGAAGCTTTCTTT.

This chain joins TRBV24-1 and TRBJ2-2, with 11 bases aligning to TRBD1. This CDR3 comprises 18 residues. CDR1 is KGHDR and CDR2 is SFDVKD in the germline V gene. V shed 0 bases and J 3 bases; nucleotides not matched to a gene: 5. DNA of the CDR3: TGTGCCACCAGTGATTTGCGGGGGACAGGGGGGTACACCGGGGAGCTGTTTTTT. Residues: CATSDLRGTGGYTGELFF.

The chain employs TRBV28 and TRBJ2-2; D might be TRBD2 (6 bases). Germline CDR1 reads MDHEN; CDR2 reads SYDVKM. Between the trimmed V and J ends, which lost 7 bases and 6 bases, there was a span of 21 bases. The CDR3 totals 16 residues. CDR3 sequence: CASNGRDGGNAGELFF. The CDR3 DNA is TGTGCCAGCAACGGGCGGGACGGGGGTAACGCCGGGGAGCTGTTTTTT.

This clone was recorded a few times. This rearrangement joins TRBV6-1 to TRBJ1-2; D not resolved. CDR1 is MNHNS and CDR2 is SASEGT in the germline V gene. V was clipped by 1 base and J by 4 bases, with 10 bases between them. This CDR3 is 14 amino acids long. The CDR3 DNA sequence: TGTGCCAGCAGTGAAGTAGGCGACTTCTATGGCTACACCTTC. Encoded protein: CASSEVGDFYGYTF.

The count of this clone is one. The V and J genes are TRBV11-2 and TRBJ2-5, with D perhaps TRBD1 (5 bases). V lost 1 base and J 4 bases, leaving 7 bases between the germline ends. Germline CDR1 reads SGHAT; CDR2 reads FQNNGV. The CDR3 is 13 amino acids. The chain's CDR3 is CASSLGQRETQYF. The CDR3, as DNA: TGTGCCAGCAGCTTAGGACAGAGAGAGACCCAGTACTTC.

The chain carries TRBV29-1 and TRBJ1-4; D remains unclear. Germline values: CDR1 SQVTM, CDR2 ANQGSEA. This CDR3 is built from 16 residues. Trimming took 7 bases from V and 10 from J, leaving 28 bases between them. CDR3 protein: CSAQRVLQGNEGKLFF. CDR3 nucleotides: TGCAGCGCTCAAAGGGTACTCCAAGGAAATGAGGGAAAACTGTTTTTT. Supplemented by reference TRBV29-1 and TRBJ1-4, the full variable domain reads SAVISQKPSRDICQRGTSLTIQCQVDSQVTMMFWYRQQPGQSLTLIATANQGSEATYESGFVIDKFPISRPNLTFSTLTVSNMSPEDSSIYLCSAQRVLQGNEGKLFFGSGTQLSVL.

The chain carries TRBV19 and TRBJ1-1; D is ambiguous. Germline-derived CDR1 and CDR2 are LNHDA and SQIVND (reference sequence). The CDR3 runs to 15 residues. The ends were cut back, 4 bases at V and 0 bases at J, with 12 bases in the middle. The CDR3 region has the DNA TGTGCCAGTAGTACCCCTGGAGGAATGAACACTGAAGCTTTCTTT. Protein: CASSTPGGMNTEAFF.

The V gene is TRBV18, the J gene TRBJ1-6, with a tentative D call TRBD1 (5 bases). CDR1 is KGHSH, CDR2 LQKENI, per germline. The ends were cut back, 3 bases at V and 7 bases at J, with 10 bases in the middle. The CDR3 has 14 amino acids. The CDR3 DNA sequence: TGTGCCAGCTCACCCCAGGGCGAGAATTCACCCCTCCACTTT. Translated, it gives CASSPQGENSPLHF.

The gene calls are TRBV4-1 and TRBJ1-1; D call uncertain. This CDR3 region has 14 residues. CDR1 and CDR2 (germline): MGHRA, YSYEKL. With 1 base removed from V and 3 bases from J, the gap between germline ends came to 9 bases. CDR3: CASSQVVGHTEAFF. CDR3 nucleotide sequence: TGCGCCAGCAGCCAAGTAGTTGGTCACACTGAAGCTTTCTTT.

This clone was seen once. This chain connects TRBV3-1 (or the pseudogene TRBV3-2) to TRBJ1-5; 10 nucleotides align to TRBD1. The V and J ends lost 6 bases and 5 bases, in that order; junction bases with no gene match: 1. CDR3 length equals 13 residues. Per germline, CDR1 LGHDT and CDR2 YNNKEL (reference sequence). The CDR3 loop reads CASRGTGDQPQHF. CDR3 DNA sequence: TGTGCCAGCAGGGGGACAGGGGATCAGCCCCAGCATTTT.

V gene TRBV19 combines with J gene TRBJ2-3; TRBD2 matches at 9 bases. The CDR3 consists of 15 residues. Losses at the gene ends were 3 bases for V and 4 bases for J; bases not matched to a gene: 5. Germline CDR1 and CDR2: LNHDA and SQIVND (reference sequence). The CDR3 here is CASSILRGGADTQYF. The CDR3 bases are TGTGCCAGTAGTATCCTCCGCGGGGGGGCAGATACGCAGTATTTT. Full variable domain (missing parts from reference TRBV19 and TRBJ2-3): DGGITQSPKYLFRKEGQNVTLSCEQNLNHDAMYWYRQDPGQGLRLIYYSQIVNDFQKGDIAEGYSVSREKKESFPLTVTSAQKNPTAFYLCASSILRGGADTQYFGPGTRLTVL.

The rearrangement uses TRBV2 and TRBJ2-5; the match to TRBD2 covers 11 bases. The CDR3 contains 15 residues. CDR1 is SNHLY, CDR2 FYNNEI, per germline. Losses at the gene ends were 11 bases for V and 2 bases for J; bases not matched to a gene: 10. The CDR3 loop is CASLAGELPQETQYF. DNA for the CDR3: TGTGCCTCACTAGCGGGAGAGCTCCCACAAGAGACCCAGTACTTC.

The chain uses TRBV5-1 and TRBJ2-3; TRBD2 matches 7 bases. Germline assignment: CDR1 SGHRS and CDR2 YFSETQ. The length of the CDR3 is 15 residues. J was trimmed by 4 bases and V by 2 bases; bases with no gene match: 7. Here the CDR3 DNA reads TGCGCCAGCAGCTTTGGGACTATTCTCCCAGATACGCAGTATTTT. It encodes CASSFGTILPDTQYF.